This is a list of T cell receptor beta chains from one sample in a study of cytomegalovirus exposure and HLA in healthy donors. The assay was immunoSEQ multiplex PCR, and TCRdb's table has in-frame clones only and misses some. The sample yields about 190,000 clones, around 81% seen once. The sample comprised PBMCs. Every receptor here comes from a woman under 30 in good health and CMV-seropositive. Each CDR3 is given with its conserved first and last residue. D genes are given only for firm matches. Rows give clone size only sometimes, using once, few, many, or a class for an expanded clone.

>TRBJ1-5|TRBV21-1|-|16|-
CASNSSGVYSNQPQHF
TGTGCCAGCAATTCTAGCGGGGTGTATAGCAATCAGCCCCAGCATTTT
>TRBJ2-7|TRBV28|-|15|TRBD1
CASSWQPGQDYEQYF
TGTGCCAGCAGTTGGCAACCGGGACAGGATTACGAGCAGTACTTC
>TRBJ1-5|TRBV19|-|18|TRBD1
CASSVGQGAGEGNQPQHF
TGTGCCAGTAGTGTGGGACAGGGGGCGGGTGAGGGCAATCAGCCCCAGCATTTT
>TRBJ2-1|TRBV9|-|14|TRBD2
CASSVPSGGNEQFF
TGTGCCAGCAGCGTACCTAGCGGGGGAAATGAGCAGTTCTTC
>TRBJ2-5|TRBV11-2|-|15|-
CASSLDRRGQETQYF
TGTGCCAGCAGCTTAGATCGGCGCGGGCAAGAGACCCAGTACTTC
>TRBJ1-2|TRBV6-4|-|14|-
CASSNVPGRGGYTF
TGTGCCAGCAGTAACGTACCGGGCCGGGGTGGCTACACCTTC
>TRBJ1-5|TRBV15|-|13|-
CATSSGTERTQHF
TGTGCCACCAGCAGTGGGACTGAAAGGACCCAGCATTTT
>TRBJ2-5|TRBV5-1|-|12|-
CASSLQQETQYF
TGCGCCAGCAGCTTGCAACAAGAGACCCAGTACTTC
>TRBJ1-2|TRBV14|-|13|-
CASSLGGNYGYTF
TGTGCCAGCAGCCTCGGGGGGAACTATGGCTACACCTTC
>TRBJ2-3|TRBV13|-|18|TRBD2
CASSLRGGGAPSTDTQYF
TGTGCCAGCAGCTTAAGGGGCGGGGGGGCCCCTAGCACAGATACGCAGTATTTT
>TRBJ2-3|TRBV29-1|once|10|-
CSVPYDTQYF
TGCAGCGTCCCCTATGATACGCAGTATTTT
>TRBJ2-1|TRBV14|-|13|-
CASSQATYSEQFF
TGTGCCAGCAGCCAAGCTACTTATAGTGAGCAGTTCTTC
>TRBJ2-1|TRBV2|-|14|-
CASSTSGLVNEQFF
-
>TRBJ2-5|TRBV4-1|-|17|-
CASSQESPGQLGGTQYF
TGCGCCAGCAGCCAAGAGTCCCCGGGACAGCTGGGAGGGACCCAGTACTTC
>TRBJ2-5|TRBV10-3|-|13|TRBD1
CATLGQAQETQYF
TGTGCCACCTTGGGACAGGCCCAAGAGACCCAGTACTTC
>TRBJ2-3|TRBV9|-|15|-
CASSPTLRSADTQYF
TGTGCCAGCAGCCCCACCCTAAGGAGTGCAGATACGCAGTATTTT
>TRBJ1-3|TRBV2|-|15|-
CASTEDQGLYNTIYF
TGTGCCAGCACCGAAGACCAGGGGCTTTACAACACCATATATTTT
>TRBJ2-2|TRBV7-9|-|18|TRBD2
CASSGTSSSGGGAWELFF
TGTGCCAGCAGCGGCACCTCTTCTAGCGGGGGGGGCGCTTGGGAGCTGTTTTTT
>TRBJ1-4|TRBV28|few|16|TRBD1
CASSSLDRALNEKLFF
TGTGCCAGCAGTTCACTGGACAGGGCCCTTAATGAAAAACTGTTTTTT
>TRBJ2-6|TRBV5-4|once|15|-
CASSPGGPGANVLTF
TGTGCCAGCAGCCCCGGGGGGCCTGGGGCCAACGTCCTGACTTTC
>TRBJ2-3|TRBV6-1|-|16|TRBD1
CASSGNQGVRTDTQYF
TGTGCCAGCAGTGGCAATCAGGGGGTAAGAACAGATACGCAGTATTTT
>TRBJ2-7|TRBV6-1|-|15|TRBD1
CASSPRQGGFYEQYF
TGTGCCAGCAGTCCCCGACAGGGGGGATTCTACGAGCAGTACTTC
>TRBJ2-5|TRBV5-5|-|15|TRBD1
CASSLRTGEGETQYF
TGTGCCAGCAGCTTGCGGACAGGGGAGGGAGAGACCCAGTACTTC
>TRBJ2-7|TRBV2|-|15|TRBD2
CASSGFSGDPYEQYF
TGTGCCAGCAGTGGATTCAGCGGGGATCCCTACGAGCAGTACTTC
>TRBJ1-2|TRBV6-5|once|14|TRBD1
CASQVGTGMYGYTF
TGTGCCAGCCAAGTCGGGACAGGGATGTATGGCTACACCTTC
>TRBJ2-1|TRBV6-5|-|15|TRBD2
CASRRTSGAYNEQFF
TGTGCCAGCAGAAGGACTAGCGGAGCTTACAATGAGCAGTTCTTC
>TRBJ2-3|TRBV13|-|16|TRBD2
CASSAIAGGFTDTQYF
TGTGCCAGCAGCGCCATAGCGGGGGGATTCACAGATACGCAGTATTTT
>TRBJ1-1|TRBV2|few|15|-
CASSGIRNPNTEAFF
TGTGCCAGCAGTGGGATCAGGAACCCGAACACTGAAGCTTTCTTT
>TRBJ1-2|TRBV7-9|-|13|-
CASSPQYGYGYTF
TGTGCCAGCAGCCCTCAGTACGGGTATGGCTACACCTTC
>TRBJ2-1|TRBV6-5|-|11|-
CASSRRDEQFF
TGTGCCAGCAGCCGCCGGGATGAGCAGTTCTTC
>TRBJ2-7|TRBV29-1|-|12|-
CSVLDKSYEQYF
TGCAGCGTTCTCGACAAATCCTACGAGCAGTACTTC
>TRBJ2-1|TRBV7-2|-|14|TRBD2
CASRALAGTREQFF
TGTGCCAGCAGAGCACTAGCGGGGACCAGGGAGCAGTTCTTC
>TRBJ2-3|TRBV11-2|-|16|-
CASSQAAAGGTDTQYF
TGTGCCAGCAGCCAGGCAGCCGCAGGCGGCACAGATACGCAGTATTTT
>TRBJ1-2|TRBV9|-|14|-
CASSVAGSDYGYTF
TGTGCCAGCAGCGTAGCAGGGTCCGACTATGGCTACACCTTC
>TRBJ2-1|TRBV6-1|-|13|TRBD1
CASTGTAYNEQFF
TGTGCCAGCACCGGGACAGCCTACAATGAGCAGTTCTTC
>TRBJ2-3|TRBV18|-|17|-
CASSPRTGHSSTDTQYF
TGTGCCAGCTCACCCAGAACAGGTCACTCTAGCACAGATACGCAGTATTTT
>TRBJ2-1|TRBV7-8|few|20|TRBD2
CASSLVSVAGGTSSYNEQFF
TGTGCCAGCAGCTTAGTTTCCGTAGCGGGGGGAACTAGCTCCTACAATGAGCAGTTCTTC
>TRBJ2-3|TRBV6-4|-|17|TRBD2
CASSPGTSGGATDTQYF
TGTGCCAGCAGTCCCGGGACTAGCGGGGGGGCCACAGATACGCAGTATTTT
>TRBJ1-2|TRBV30|-|15|-
CAWIKSLTDSYGYTF
TGTGCCTGGATAAAGAGCCTGACAGACAGCTATGGCTACACCTTC
>TRBJ2-3|TRBV6-4|-|15|-
CASSDKGGSTDTQYF
TGTGCCAGCAGTGACAAGGGGGGGTCCACAGATACGCAGTATTTT
>TRBJ2-1|TRBV6-5|few|15|-
CASRPVGDFLNEQFF
TGTGCCAGCAGGCCTGTGGGGGACTTCTTAAATGAGCAGTTCTTC
>TRBJ2-1|TRBV4-2|-|16|TRBD2
CASSQGGLAGVNEQFF
TGTGCCAGCAGCCAGGGGGGACTAGCGGGGGTCAATGAGCAGTTCTTC
>TRBJ2-2|TRBV6-6|-|13|-
CASSYRETGELFF
TGTGCCAGCAGTTACAGAGAGACCGGGGAGCTGTTTTTT
>TRBJ2-7|TRBV6-1|few|17|TRBD1
CASSEGVGGQGRFEQYF
TGTGCCAGCAGTGAAGGGGTGGGCGGACAGGGACGTTTCGAGCAGTACTTC
>TRBJ2-7|TRBV10-3|-|15|-
CAISFGGGHSYEQYF
TGTGCCATCAGTTTTGGCGGGGGCCACTCCTACGAGCAGTACTTC